The 9 T cell receptor beta chains in this list originate from one sample, sequenced in a study of CD4+ T cells in melanoma (dated by TCRdb to between 2020 and 2023). Library creation used the immunoSEQ multiplex PCR assay. Entries here come from immuneACCESS through TCRdb and include only in-frame sequences with V and J called. Some clones fail to appear in such tables; in the studies checked, an unresolved V gene covers under half of the shortfall, and the cause of the remainder is unknown. The sample yields about 50,000 clones; 80% to 90% were counted once. Clones ranked in the top ten supply 12% of the sample. The sequenced sample consisted of peripheral blood. The source is a human donor with melanoma.

The chain has TRBV18 and TRBJ2-5; D unclear. TRBJ2-7 matches the DNA end more closely, so the J call is doubtful. This CDR3 contains 12 residues. Germline V gene data show CDR1 as KGHSH and CDR2 as LQKENI. CDR3 DNA: TGTGCCAGCTCACCACCTAAAAACGAGCAGTACTTC. Its protein product is CASSPPKNEQYF.

J is TRBJ1-5 and V is TRBV28, with 10 bases aligning to TRBD1. Per the germline V gene, CDR1 is MDHEN and CDR2 is SYDVKM. The length of the CDR3 is 14 residues. V dropped 5 bases and J dropped 9; count of bases not matched to a gene: 7. The CDR3: CASSNLGQGWPQHF. In nucleotides, the CDR3 is TGTGCCAGCAGTAACCTGGGACAGGGGTGGCCCCAGCATTTT.

The rearrangement links TRBV7-2 to TRBJ1-6; 7 nucleotides match TRBD1. The ends lost 2 bases at V and 9 bases at J; junction bases unmatched: 7. This CDR3 is 15 amino acids long. Germline values: CDR1 SGHTA, CDR2 FQGNSA. The CDR3 spells CASSLFDRVSSPLHF. Here the CDR3 DNA reads TGTGCCAGCAGCTTATTTGACAGGGTTTCTTCACCCCTCCACTTT.

The chain employs TRBV5-6 and TRBJ1-2; D gene unclear. V lost 4 bases and J 5 bases, leaving 12 bases between the germline ends. Germline values: CDR1 SGHDT, CDR2 YYEEEE. This CDR3 has 13 residues. CDR3 in amino acids: CASSLVAGYGYTF. The DNA for the CDR3 is TGTGCCAGCAGCCTAGTCGCGGGGTATGGCTACACCTTC.

This clone was seen only a few times. The J gene is TRBJ1-3, the V gene TRBV7-9; D is uncertain. The CDR3 spans 12 residues. The germline V and J ends were trimmed by 5 bases and 1 base, with 3 bases remaining between them. Germline V gene lookup returns CDR1 SEHNR and CDR2 FQNEAQ (reference sequence). The CDR3 spells CASSRSGNTIYF. The CDR3 DNA reads as TGTGCCAGCAGCCGATCTGGAAACACCATATATTTT.

This chain uses TRBV19 with TRBJ1-1; D call uncertain. V dropped 5 bases and J dropped 0 bases, with 13 bases sitting between them. The CDR3 is made up of 15 amino acids. The germline gives CDR1 LNHDA, CDR2 SQIVND (reference sequence). The CDR3 DNA follows: TGTGCCAGTAGTCGCGTCGACCTCATGAACACTGAAGCTTTCTTT. This codes for CASSRVDLMNTEAFF.

The chain has TRBV5-1 and TRBJ1-2; 7 bases match TRBD1. This CDR3 is 17 amino acids long. Germline-derived CDR1 and CDR2 are SGHRS and YFSETQ. J lost 5 bases, V lost 0 bases, and 13 bases had no gene match. CDR3 sequence reads: CASSLGAGGIGEYGYTF. CDR3 bases: TGCGCCAGCAGCTTGGGGGCAGGGGGGATTGGCGAGTATGGCTACACCTTC.

V is TRBV19 and J is TRBJ2-3, with 7 bases fitting TRBD2. This CDR3 has 14 residues. Germline CDR1 is LNHDA and CDR2 is SQIVND (reference sequence). J gave up 9 bases and V 1 base, and 7 bases lay outside the gene matches. The CDR3 DNA sequence: TGTGCCAGTAGTATAGGAGGGACTACCGCCACGCAGTATTTT. This encodes CASSIGGTTATQYF.

The chain joins TRBV5-1 to TRBJ2-7; 8 bases are shared with TRBD2. The junction had 5 bases not matched to a gene; V was cut back by 0 bases and J by 3 bases. The CDR3 contains 15 residues. Germline V gene data show CDR1 as SGHRS and CDR2 as YFSETQ. CDR3 DNA: TGCGCCAGCAGCTTGGTGAGCGGGGGCGGCTACGAGCAGTACTTC. Translation: CASSLVSGGGYEQYF.